This T cell receptor beta chain was captured in a study of beta chain features in type 1 diabetes. Study findings and constraints: In all four CD4+ subsets, TCRB CDR3 length was significantly, moderately reduced in type 1 diabetes. For type 1 diabetes patients, VDJ junctions showed fewer insertions and more deletions. The naive, central memory and Treg TCRB repertoires of patients appeared to be more similar to one another than those of healthy donors.

In germline, CDR1 is SGDLS, CDR2 YYNGEE. Trimming shortened V by 0 bases and J by 7 bases, and 14 bases separated the two germline ends. The CDR3 is 15 residues long. Of note for this clone: Its antigen is unknown.

Expressed TCRB transcripts were sequenced, since all the RNA that had been isolated was reverse transcribed. The assay was immunoSEQ multiplex PCR, and TCRdb's table has in-frame clones only and misses some. The repertoire holds 500,000 to 800,000 clones, around 12% seen once, with approximately 0.11% in the top ten. The source is a man aged 25 to 45 with type 1 diabetes. The material sequenced was naive CD4+ T cells from blood. V gene TRBV9 combines with J gene TRBJ2-1; weak D call: TRBD2 (6 bases). The chain's CDR3 is CASSVARGLPNEQFF. The CDR3 DNA is TGTGCCAGCAGCGTAGCTCGGGGACTTCCGAATGAGCAGTTCTTC.